This T cell receptor beta chain was obtained from a study of siplizumab effects on memory and regulatory T cells. Study-level results: Siplizumab produced a significant reduction in alloreactive sequences that were traceable to unstimulated CD4+ memory cells.

Only in-frame clones appear in the TCRdb table, and some are missing; sequencing was by immunoSEQ multiplex PCR. Counted here are roughly 92,000 clones, approximately 93% occurring once; the ten biggest clones make up around 0.3%. Germline loops: CDR1 SGHNT, CDR2 YYREEE (reference sequence). This CDR3 is built from 16 residues. V dropped 0 bases and J dropped 4 bases, with 16 bases sitting between them. With respect to this clone: Antigen unknown.

The TCR originated in a human donor in good health. The sample comprised non-Treg CD4+ T cells sorted from blood. This sequence joins TRBV5-4 and TRBJ1-2, with no clear D. For the CDR3, the DNA is TGTGCCAGCAGCTTGGGAACAGTGATCGGCGGCTATGGCTACACCTTC. Its protein product is CASSLGTVIGGYGYTF.